These 11 T cell receptor beta chains originate from one sample sequenced in a study of PD-1 blockade in classical Hodgkin lymphoma. Brentuximab vedotin exposure varied, and every patient relapsed after autologous stem cell transplantation. Researchers pulled CD8+ T cells out of thawed PBMCs using magnetic negative selection. Assay used: immunoSEQ multiplex PCR; TCRdb lists only in-frame clones, some missing. Among 6,500 to 10,000 clones listed, roughly 86% were seen once. The sample consisted of CD8+ T cells from blood, taken at baseline. Every receptor here comes from a human donor with classical Hodgkin lymphoma.

CDR3 nucleotide sequence: TGTGCCTGGAGTGTATTAGGCAGAATTAGCTCCTACGAGCAGTACTTC. This sequence encodes CAWSVLGRISSYEQYF. The chain uses TRBV30 and TRBJ2-7; unclear D gene. The CDR3 length is 16 residues. V was cut by 0 bases and J by 0 bases, with 15 bases left in between. Germline V gene data show CDR1 as GTSNPN and CDR2 as SVGIG (reference sequence).

The rearrangement joins TRBV11-3 to TRBJ2-2; 15 bases line up with TRBD2. Germline CDR1 and CDR2: SGHNT and YENEEA. CDR3 length: 18 amino acids. V lost 5 bases, J lost 3 bases, and 7 bases stayed unmatched. Here the CDR3 DNA reads TGTGCCAGCAGCCCAGGGACTAGCGGGGGGCAAGACACCGGGGAGCTGTTTTTT. Translated, it gives CASSPGTSGGQDTGELFF.

The V call is TRBV28, the J call TRBJ1-4; D uncertain. Trimming shortened V by 3 bases and J by 6 bases, and 11 bases separated the two germline ends. CDR3 length equals 14 residues. Germline V gene data show CDR1 as MDHEN and CDR2 as SYDVKM. The CDR3 DNA reads as TGTGCCAGCAGTTTTCGGGTGTCTTATGAAAAACTGTTTTTT. The encoded protein is CASSFRVSYEKLFF. Filled out from reference TRBV28 and TRBJ1-4, the complete variable domain reads DVKVTQSSRYLVKRTGEKVFLECVQDMDHENMFWYRQDPGLGLRLIYFSYDVKMKEKGDIPEGYSVSREKKERFSLILESASTNQTSMYLCASSFRVSYEKLFFGSGTQLSVL.

The rearrangement links TRBV4-2 to TRBJ2-3; tentatively, D is TRBD1 (6 bases). From germline, CDR1 is LGHNA and CDR2 YNFKEQ. V lost 1 base and J lost 7, with 15 bases in between. The CDR3 spans 15 residues. CDR3 bases: TGTGCCAGCAGCCAAGGGATCCGACAGGATCATACGCAGTATTTT. This sequence encodes CASSQGIRQDHTQYF.

The J gene is TRBJ2-2, the V gene TRBV18; possible D gene TRBD2, 6 bases. The CDR3 totals 15 residues. Germline-derived CDR1 and CDR2 are KGHSH and LQKENI. The V end was cut by 2 bases, the J end by 4 bases, with 11 bases between. The CDR3 sequence is CASSPYGRGTGELFF. The CDR3 DNA follows: TGTGCCAGCTCACCATACGGGAGAGGCACCGGGGAGCTGTTTTTT.

The chain's CDR3 is CASSIAGGNYEQYF. The CDR3 coding sequence is TGTGCCAGTAGTATAGCAGGGGGGAACTACGAGCAGTACTTC. The rearrangement links TRBV19 to TRBJ2-7, with a weak D call TRBD1 (7 bases). Germline V gene sequence: CDR1 LNHDA, CDR2 SQIVND (reference sequence). Trimming left V 1 base short and J 3 bases short, with 10 bases between. This CDR3 region has 14 residues.

J is TRBJ2-2 and V is TRBV5-8, with D perhaps assigned TRBD1 or TRBD2 (5 bases each). Trimming stripped 4 bases from V and 4 bases from J, with 14 bases between. The CDR3 extends over 15 amino acids. Per the germline V gene, CDR1 is SGHTS and CDR2 is YDEGEE. The CDR3 region has the DNA TGTGCCAGCAGCCTGGGACCGGCGGCCACCGGGGAGCTGTTTTTT. It specifies CASSLGPAATGELFF.

The chain couples TRBV5-4 to TRBJ2-5; a possible D gene is TRBD1 (6 bases). The germline gives CDR1 SGHNT, CDR2 YYREEE (reference sequence). Between the trimmed V and J ends, which lost 2 bases and 2 bases, there was a span of 10 bases. CDR3 length equals 14 residues. CDR3 coding DNA: TGTGCCAGCAGCTTCCGGACAGAACAAGAGACCCAGTACTTC. Its protein product is CASSFRTEQETQYF.

The chain recombines TRBV5-1 with TRBJ2-7; 7 nucleotides align to TRBD1. This CDR3 is built from 16 residues. J gave up 1 base and V 4 bases, and 11 bases lay outside the gene matches. Germline CDR1 reads SGHRS; CDR2 reads YFSETQ. CDR3 DNA sequence: TGCGCCAGCAGCATGCCAGTCCGGGACAGTTCCTACGAGCAGTACTTC. Amino acids: CASSMPVRDSSYEQYF.

The chain couples TRBV6-4 to TRBJ1-5; possible D gene TRBD1, 6 bases. Trimming took 0 bases from V and 9 from J, leaving 18 bases between them. The CDR3 runs to 16 residues. Germline values: CDR1 MRHNA, CDR2 SNTAGT. The DNA for the CDR3 is TGTGCCAGCAGTGACTCGATGGGGGCTCCGCTGGGGCCCCAGCATTTT. This gives the protein CASSDSMGAPLGPQHF.

The chain combines TRBV4-2 with TRBJ2-7; D remains ambiguous. The CDR3 covers 15 residues. Germline CDR1 is LGHNA and CDR2 is YNFKEQ. The V and J ends lost 1 base and 2 bases respectively, with 12 bases between them. Here the CDR3 DNA reads TGTGCCAGCAGCCAAGCAGTGAGCCTCACCTACGAGCAGTACTTC. Protein sequence: CASSQAVSLTYEQYF.